This T cell receptor (beta chain) was retrieved from a study of cytomegalovirus exposure and HLA in healthy donors. The donors gave bone marrow, and they were healthy. PCR employed 60 Vbeta and 13 Jbeta primers. TCRdb's table, derived via immunoSEQ multiplex PCR, lists solely in-frame clones and lacks some. The sample contains 35,000 to 50,000 clones, 60% to 75% of which appear only once. Study outcomes and limitations: Donors were assumed by presence/absence analyses to have roughly uniform sequencing depth. Data from an earlier analysis indicated that most TCR beta V segments were productive either about 87% or about 30% of the time.

In regard to this clone: The antigen remains unidentified.

Trimming stripped 6 bases from V and 4 bases from J, with 22 bases between. This CDR3 contains 16 residues. Input material: PBMCs. The chain recombines TRBV5-3 with TRBJ1-1, with D possibly being TRBD1 (6 bases). TRBV5-3 is an ORF, with its function uncertain. The receptor was isolated from a man aged 40-55 years in good health and CMV-seronegative. Written as DNA, the CDR3 is TGTGCCAGAACAAACAAGAAACAGGGAAGGGTCACTGAAGCTTTCTTT. This gives the protein CARTNKKQGRVTEAFF.